This is a list of T cell receptor beta chains from one sample in a study of blood T cell repertoires in COVID-19. The data were produced by immunoSEQ multiplex PCR, yet TCRdb's version contains in-frame clones alone and is incomplete. The sample records under 250,000 clones, roughly 91% being singletons. Sequencing used PBMCs or T cells enriched from blood (not recorded which). The receptors here all came from a woman aged 25 to 45 with acute COVID-19. Each CDR3 is given with its conserved first and last residue. The order of the fields is D gene, V gene, J gene, clone size, CDR3 protein, CDR3 DNA. A D gene is named only where the DNA matches it firmly. The listing skips clone size in some rows; elsewhere it reads once, few, many or a size class.

>-|TRBV30|TRBJ1-3|-
CAWGAARNSGNTIYF
TGTGCCTGGGGTGCCGCCAGAAACTCTGGAAACACCATATATTTT
>-|TRBV19|TRBJ2-7|-
CASSLRQDRYEQYF
TGTGCCAGTAGTCTACGACAGGACCGATACGAGCAGTACTTC
>-|TRBV7-8|TRBJ2-5|-
CASSSQGEEETQYF
TGTGCCAGCAGCTCACAGGGAGAAGAAGAGACCCAGTACTTC
>TRBD2|TRBV2|TRBJ2-7|few
CASSLTSGGTYEQYF
TGTGCCAGCAGCCTGACTAGCGGGGGCACCTACGAGCAGTACTTC
>-|TRBV7-9|TRBJ2-3|few
CASSQSRGSTDTQYF
TGTGCCAGCAGCCAGTCTAGAGGTAGCACAGATACGCAGTATTTT
>TRBD1|TRBV2|TRBJ1-2|-
CASSPLDRGALSYTF
TGTGCCAGCAGTCCATTGGACAGGGGGGCACTTAGCTACACCTTC
>TRBD2|TRBV9|TRBJ2-1|-
CASSVGPLPRTSGGRYNEQFF
TGTGCCAGCAGCGTAGGGCCCCTCCCCCGGACTAGCGGGGGCCGGTACAATGAGCAGTTCTTC
>TRBD2|TRBV5-8|TRBJ2-3|once
CASSSLRTSGRDTQYF
TGTGCCAGCAGCTCTCTTAGGACTAGCGGGAGGGATACGCAGTATTTT
>-|TRBV6-5|TRBJ2-7|-
CASSRSSPLPDEQYF
TGTGCCAGCAGCCGCTCAAGCCCCCTCCCTGACGAGCAGTACTTC
>-|TRBV20-1|TRBJ2-3|once
CSASSRGPGDTQYF
TGCAGTGCTAGTTCGCGGGGGCCGGGGGATACGCAGTATTTT
>-|TRBV29-1|TRBJ1-1|-
CSVLWGSQGWRTEAFF
TGCAGCGTTTTGTGGGGCTCTCAGGGGTGGCGCACTGAAGCTTTCTTT
>-|TRBV10-1|TRBJ1-1|once
CASTRTSGGTEAFF
TGCGCCAGCACTAGGACCTCCGGGGGCACTGAAGCTTTCTTT
>-|TRBV27|TRBJ1-5|-
CASSKAGYPGEPQHF
TGTGCCAGCTCAAAGGCGGGCTATCCAGGGGAGCCCCAGCATTTT
>TRBD1|TRBV2|TRBJ2-7|-
CASTLRDRGNEQYF
TGTGCCAGCACCCTCCGGGACAGGGGAAACGAGCAGTACTTC
>TRBD2|TRBV13|TRBJ2-1|many
CASSRIRTSGDLSYNEQFF
TGTGCCAGCAGCCGTATTAGGACTAGCGGGGACCTCTCCTACAATGAGCAGTTCTTC